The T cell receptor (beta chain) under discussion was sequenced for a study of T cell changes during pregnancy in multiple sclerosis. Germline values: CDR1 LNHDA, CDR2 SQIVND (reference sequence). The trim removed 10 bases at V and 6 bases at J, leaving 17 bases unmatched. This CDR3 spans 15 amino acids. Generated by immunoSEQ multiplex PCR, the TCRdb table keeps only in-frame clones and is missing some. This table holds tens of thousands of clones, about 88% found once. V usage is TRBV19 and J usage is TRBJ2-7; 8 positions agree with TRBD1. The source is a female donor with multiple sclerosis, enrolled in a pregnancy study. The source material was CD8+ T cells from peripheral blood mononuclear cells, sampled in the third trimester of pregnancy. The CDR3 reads CATSGRGTGLTEQYF. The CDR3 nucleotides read TGTGCCACCAGCGGAAGGGGGACAGGATTGACCGAGCAGTACTTC.